This T cell receptor beta chain originates from a study of blood T cell repertoires in COVID-19. Looked up from germline, CDR1 is SQVTM and CDR2 is ANQGSEA. Between the trimmed V and J ends, which lost 6 bases and 1 base, there was a span of 12 bases. The CDR3 has 13 amino acids. Individuals aged 18 to 89 years were recruited from around 22 US areas. Participant-given clinical history determined each cohort assignment. Assay used: immunoSEQ multiplex PCR; TCRdb lists only in-frame clones, some missing. The table has more than 150,000 clones, about 85% seen once. Material: PBMCs or T cells enriched from blood (not recorded which). The chain has TRBV29-1 and TRBJ1-1, with D perhaps matching TRBD1 (5 bases). This clonotype originated in a woman in her twenties or thirties who had recovered from COVID-19. Here the CDR3 DNA reads TGCAGCGTGATGGGGCAACAGAACACTGAAGCTTTCTTT. This gives the protein CSVMGQQNTEAFF.